This T cell receptor beta chain came from a study of regulatory dendritic cells for organ transplantation. The CDR3 is 16 residues long. The V and J ends lost 3 bases and 5 bases respectively, with 14 bases between them. Germline V gene sequence: CDR1 MGHDK, CDR2 SYGVNS. Points from the study as a whole: Memory CD8+ clonal expansion seemed more limited with regulatory than mature dendritic cells. Among resting subsets, memory CD8+ cells contained the most alloreactive clonotypes. Between individuals, the alloreactive memory CD8+ T cell pool differed considerably. Naive CD4+ and CD8+ repertoires were highly diverse; memory CD8+ was most oligoclonal.

The protocol was immunoSEQ multiplex PCR, while the TCRdb copy is restricted to in-frame clones and leaves out a portion. This table holds about 38,000 clones, approximately 90% found once. Note on this clone: Its cognate antigen is unknown.

The chain couples TRBV25-1 to TRBJ1-6, with D perhaps TRBD1 (5 bases). This receptor was identified in a human donor in good health. The material sequenced was naive CD8+ T cells from blood. Subset indicated: CD45RA+ naive T cells. The CDR3 sequence: CASSDWQGGNNSPLHF. CDR3 sequence (DNA): TGTGCCAGCAGTGATTGGCAGGGTGGCAATAATTCACCCCTCCACTTT.